This TCR beta chain was observed in a study of T cells after yellow fever vaccination. Study-level points and caveats: Weaker, the secondary response peaked sooner, at day 5 versus 15. Reappearance after the booster was seen for most primary-vaccination clones, at approximately 97% CD4 and less than 90% CD8.

The CDR3 totals 14 residues. Germline V gene sequence: CDR1 SGHRS, CDR2 YFSETQ. V was pared by 0 bases and J by 2 bases, with 9 bases between. Synthesis of TCR cDNA relied on 5'RACE template switching, which attached a universal primer site and UMIs. Each CDR3 protein is one row after TCRdb ran MiXCR on the 5' RACE reads. The table includes a few hundred thousand distinct CDR3 sequences, around 10% detected once. This clonotype was observed a handful of times. The antigen remains unidentified. This TCR came from a man aged 18 to 30 who received the YFV17D yellow fever vaccine. The sequenced sample was PBMCs, obtained on the day of the first yellow fever vaccination. The V gene is TRBV5-1, the J gene TRBJ2-7; D is uncertain. The chain's CDR3 is CASSLEVGTYEQYF. DNA for the CDR3: TGCGCCAGCAGCTTGGAGGTGGGCACCTACGAGCAGTACTTC.